What follows describes a single T cell receptor (beta chain). The data were obtained in a study of shared clonotypes between healthy human individuals. Researchers reported that CD8 memory united CD45RO+ cells with CCR7-negative CD45RA+ TemRA cells. The assay was immunoSEQ multiplex PCR, and TCRdb's table has in-frame clones only and misses some. The table has 550,000 to 800,000 clones, about 90% seen once. Sequenced material: memory CD8+ T cells from PBMCs. Sample subset: CD45RO+ cells pooled with CCR7-negative TemRA cells. This TCR derives from a man aged 18 to 29 in good health. Some clones in this sample may be carry-over from other donors' samples.

CDR3 protein: CASRALSSGTGQNEQFF. The CDR3 DNA is TGTGCCAGCAGAGCCCTCTCTTCCGGGACAGGTCAGAATGAGCAGTTCTTC. The gene calls are TRBV28 and TRBJ2-1; 8 positions agree with TRBD1. Losses at the gene ends were 6 bases for V and 7 bases for J; bases not matched to a gene: 17. The germline gives CDR1 MDHEN, CDR2 SYDVKM. The CDR3 contains 17 residues.